This is a list of T cell receptor beta chains from one sample in a study of blood T cell repertoires in COVID-19. Libraries were prepared by immunoSEQ multiplex PCR; TCRdb keeps only in-frame clonotypes and omits some of them. The top ten hold around 1.2% of the sample, which has about 320,000 clones, 83% seen once. The sample consisted of peripheral blood. The receptors here all came from a woman aged 50 to 65 with acute or convalescent COVID-19. Each CDR3 is given with its conserved first and last residue. The D gene is left open where the match is weak. Clone sizes are given selectively: once, few, many, or a class where the clone is expanded.

len,j_gene,v_gene,abundance,d_gene,CDR3aa,CDR3nt
20,TRBJ1-1,TRBV3-1/TRBV3-2,NA,NA,CASSQGRGLDWFGPNTEAFF,TGTGCCAGCAGCCAGGGCCGAGGACTGGACTGGTTTGGGCCCAACACTGAAGCTTTCTTT
18,TRBJ2-3,TRBV29-1,NA,TRBD2,CSASGGTSGRAGPDTQYF,TGCAGCGCCTCAGGGGGGACTAGCGGGAGGGCCGGCCCAGATACGCAGTATTTT
12,TRBJ1-1,TRBV5-4,NA,NA,CASRDRDTEAFF,TGTGCCAGCAGAGACCGGGACACTGAAGCTTTCTTT
12,TRBJ2-4,TRBV6-5,once,NA,CASSYTSGIQYF,TGTGCCAGCAGTTATACCTCGGGCATTCAGTACTTC
16,TRBJ2-3,TRBV5-6,NA,TRBD2,CASSLDPSGSTDTQYF,TGTGCCAGCAGCTTGGATCCTAGCGGGAGCACAGATACGCAGTATTTT
13,TRBJ1-1,TRBV27,NA,NA,CASRTQPNTEAFF,TGTGCCAGCAGGACACAGCCTAACACTGAAGCTTTCTTT
15,TRBJ1-1,TRBV2,NA,NA,CASSWGDPMNTEAFF,TGTGCCAGCAGCTGGGGGGACCCGATGAACACTGAAGCTTTCTTT
15,TRBJ1-4,TRBV7-9,NA,TRBD1,CASSKTTGRAEKLFF,TGTGCCAGCAGCAAAACGACAGGGCGAGCTGAAAAACTGTTTTTT
16,TRBJ2-2,TRBV10-2,NA,TRBD1,CASSDGGRGRTGGLFF,TGCGCCAGCAGTGATGGGGGCAGGGGGCGGACAGGGGGGCTGTTTTTT
13,TRBJ1-5,TRBV6-5,NA,TRBD1,CASSYSDREPQHF,TGTGCCAGCAGTTACTCCGACAGGGAACCCCAGCATTTT
15,TRBJ1-3,TRBV6-1,NA,TRBD1,CASSELTGGGNTIYF,TGTGCCAGCAGTGAACTGACAGGGGGCGGAAACACCATATATTTT
14,TRBJ1-1,TRBV25-1,NA,NA,CASSNDRPAEEAFF,TGTGCCAGCAGTAACGACAGGCCCGCGGAGGAAGCTTTCTTT
13,TRBJ1-5,TRBV6-4,NA,NA,CASSPQRDQPQHF,TGTGCCAGCAGTCCCCAGAGGGATCAGCCCCAGCATTTT
13,TRBJ1-2,TRBV5-1,NA,TRBD1,CASSTGEDRGYTF,TGCGCCAGCAGCACAGGGGAGGACCGTGGCTACACCTTC
18,TRBJ1-5,TRBV18,few,NA,CASSPTPQQGYSNQPQHF,TGTGCCAGCTCACCAACTCCCCAACAGGGTTATAGCAATCAGCCCCAGCATTTT
17,TRBJ2-2,TRBV18,NA,TRBD2,CASSPPGRGLNTGELFF,TGTGCCAGCTCACCACCAGGGAGGGGCCTAAACACCGGGGAGCTGTTTTTT
16,TRBJ1-2,TRBV19,NA,NA,CASSIREGQQGYGYTF,TGTGCCAGTAGTATAAGAGAAGGACAACAAGGGTATGGCTACACCTTC
15,TRBJ1-3,TRBV11-1,NA,NA,CASSLNRVSGNTIYF,TGTGCCAGCAGCCTAAACAGGGTCTCTGGAAACACCATATATTTT
15,TRBJ2-1,TRBV19,NA,TRBD2,CASQGLAGGYNEQFF,TGTGCCAGTCAAGGACTAGCGGGAGGTTACAATGAGCAGTTCTTC
14,TRBJ2-1,TRBV5-6,once,NA,CASRSGWSGGEQFF,TGTGCCAGCAGAAGCGGGTGGTCCGGGGGAGAGCAGTTCTTC